The rows below give T cell receptor beta chains drawn from one sample of a study of blood T cell repertoires in COVID-19. Data came from immunoSEQ multiplex PCR; TCRdb stores just in-frame clones and leaves some out. Here the sample spans approximately 110,000 clones, roughly 72% being singletons. The sample comprised peripheral blood. The receptors come from an elderly man with COVID-19, enrolled during active disease. CDR3s include the opening cysteine and the closing phenylalanine or tryptophan. The D gene is left open where the match is weak. Rows give clone size only sometimes, using once, few, many, or a class for an expanded clone.

d_call | j_call | clone_size | v_call | cdr3_nt | cdr3_aa
TRBD2 | TRBJ2-7 | - | TRBV28 | TGTGCCAGCAGCCGGACTAGCGGGAGCTCCTACGAGCAGTACTTC | CASSRTSGSSYEQYF
TRBD1 | TRBJ2-5 | once | TRBV6-5 | TGTGCCAGCACCGGGACAGGTCAAGAGACCCAGTACTTC | CASTGTGQETQYF
- | TRBJ1-1 | - | TRBV6-6 | TGTGCCAGCAGTTACCCTAGCTCGAACACTGAAGCTTTCTTT | CASSYPSSNTEAFF
TRBD1 | TRBJ2-2 | - | TRBV7-8 | TGTGCCAGCAGCGCAGCCACGGACAGGGTTGGAGCCGGGGAGCTGTTTTTT | CASSAATDRVGAGELFF
- | TRBJ2-1 | - | TRBV18 | TGTGCCAGCTCACCGGCAGGGATCCTCTACAATGAGCAGTTCTTC | CASSPAGILYNEQFF
- | TRBJ2-1 | - | TRBV28 | TGTGCCAGCAGTTTATTAAATGAGCAGTTCTTC | CASSLLNEQFF
TRBD2 | TRBJ2-1 | once | TRBV6-6 | TGTGCCAGCAGTTACACCAGCGGGAGGTTTAATGAGCAGTTCTTC | CASSYTSGRFNEQFF
TRBD1 | TRBJ1-3 | - | TRBV5-5 | TGTGCCAGCAGCTTGGAACAGGGGACTGGAAACACCATATATTTT | CASSLEQGTGNTIYF
TRBD1 | TRBJ2-7 | - | TRBV6-2/TRBV6-3 | TGTGCCAGCAGTTCCGCGCGGGACAGGGATCTTTCAGAACCCTACGAGCAGTACTTC | CASSSARDRDLSEPYEQYF
- | TRBJ2-1 | - | TRBV10-3 | TGTGCCATCGCTTCTAGCAAGAACAATGAGCAGTTCTTC | CAIASSKNNEQFF
TRBD2 | TRBJ2-1 | - | TRBV29-1 | TGCAGCGTTGAAGGGGGGACTAGCGGGATAATCTCCTACAATGAGCAGTTCTTC | CSVEGGTSGIISYNEQFF
TRBD1 | TRBJ1-2 | few | TRBV13 | TGTGCCAGCAGCTTGACAGGGGGTGGCTACACCTTC | CASSLTGGGYTF
TRBD2 | TRBJ2-7 | - | TRBV9 | TGTGCCAGCAGCCTCAATGGGGCGGGAGGGCATTACGAGCAGTACTTC | CASSLNGAGGHYEQYF
- | TRBJ1-3 | few | TRBV30 | TGTGCCTGGAGTGTCCCCCGGAGTTCCTCTGGAAACACCATATATTTT | CAWSVPRSSSGNTIYF
- | TRBJ1-3 | few | TRBV27 | TGTGCCAGCAGTTTATCCCGGGGGTATACTGGAAACACCATATATTTT | CASSLSRGYTGNTIYF
TRBD2 | TRBJ2-2 | - | TRBV5-4 | TGTGCCAGCAGTCCAGCGGGAGTAAGGGACACCGGGGAGCTGTTTTTT | CASSPAGVRDTGELFF
TRBD1 | TRBJ2-3 | - | TRBV6-2/TRBV6-3 | TGTGCCAGCAGCGGGGACAGGGTAGCAGATACGCAGTATTTT | CASSGDRVADTQYF
- | TRBJ2-5 | - | TRBV11-2 | TGTGCCAGCAGCACTCGTAAGACCCAGTACTTC | CASSTRKTQYF
- | TRBJ2-5 | - | TRBV1 | TGCACCAGCAGCCAAGATGGGGCGGGGGATCAAGAGACCCAGTACTTC | CTSSQDGAGDQETQYF
TRBD2 | TRBJ2-1 | - | TRBV19 | TGTGCCAGTAGTATTGGCGGGAGGGCCCGGGATGAGCAGTTCTTC | CASSIGGRARDEQFF
TRBD2 | TRBJ2-7 | - | TRBV28 | TGTGCCAGCAGCTCGGGGGGTTACGAGCAGTACTTC | CASSSGGYEQYF
TRBD1 | TRBJ1-2 | few | TRBV28 | TGTGCCAGCAGTTTTATGGCAGGGGGCTTCTATGGCTACACCTTC | CASSFMAGGFYGYTF
- | TRBJ2-5 | - | TRBV7-9 | TGTGCCAGCAGCGTAGACACCCACCAAGAGACCCAGTACTTC | CASSVDTHQETQYF
TRBD1 | TRBJ1-2 | - | TRBV15 | TGTGCCACCAGCAGAGATAACAGGGGCCACACCTTC | CATSRDNRGHTF
TRBD2 | TRBJ2-3 | - | TRBV5-1 | TGCGCCAGCAGCCCCTTAGCGGGAGGGCCAGATACGCAGTATTTT | CASSPLAGGPDTQYF
- | TRBJ1-5 | - | TRBV7-9 | TGTGCCAGCAGCTTTGGAGAGCAGCCCCAGCATTTT | CASSFGEQPQHF
- | TRBJ1-2 | - | TRBV19 | TGTGCCAGTACTCCAAGCCGTAACTATGGCTACACCTTC | CASTPSRNYGYTF
TRBD2 | TRBJ2-3 | - | TRBV2 | TGTGCCAGCAGACACACTAGCGGGAGTGGAATAACAGATACGCAGTATTTT | CASRHTSGSGITDTQYF
- | TRBJ1-2 | few | TRBV29-1 | TGCAGCGTTGACAGTTTATATGGCTACACCTTC | CSVDSLYGYTF
TRBD1 | TRBJ2-3 | - | TRBV5-1 | TGCGCCAGCAGCAACCGGGACAGCGGCACAGATACGCAGTATTTT | CASSNRDSGTDTQYF
TRBD2 | TRBJ2-7 | - | TRBV27 | TGTGCCAGGGGGGGCGGGGGGGCGCACTACGAGCAGTACTTC | CARGGGGAHYEQYF
- | TRBJ1-5 | - | TRBV10-1 | TGCGCCAGCAGTGAGTCGCAGGGATCACAGCCCCAGCATTTT | CASSESQGSQPQHF
- | TRBJ1-1 | - | TRBV7-2 | TGTGCCAGCAGCTTTAAGACAGGGAACACTGAAGCTTTCTTT | CASSFKTGNTEAFF
TRBD2 | TRBJ2-1 | - | TRBV6-5 | TGTGCCAGCAGTTACTCCTTACTAGCGCGGGAGCAGTTCTTC | CASSYSLLAREQFF